This T cell receptor beta chain was found in a study of neoadjuvant anti-PD-1 for oral cavity cancer. Findings of the study overall: Greater tumor shrinkage accompanied bigger post-treatment sizes of preexisting clones.

Worth noting for this clone: Its target is unknown.

The CDR3 length is 14 residues. Trimming took 7 bases from V and 0 from J; bases not matched to a gene: 5. The V gene's germline CDR1 is LGHNA and CDR2 YSLEER. Generated by immunoSEQ multiplex PCR, the TCRdb table keeps only in-frame clones and is missing some. This sample has about 7,600 clones, with around 53% found just once. This specimen consisted of tumor tissue, obtained before nivolumab (anti-PD-1) treatment. The rearrangement joins TRBV4-3 to TRBJ2-7, with 8 bases aligning to TRBD2. The TCR comes from a person aged 40 to 85 with oral cavity squamous cell carcinoma. The CDR3 DNA reads TGCGCCAGCACCCCCGGGACTAGCTCCTACGAGCAGTACTTC. It yields the protein CASTPGTSSYEQYF.